Listed here are 26 T cell receptor beta chains from one sample, sequenced in a study of CD8 T cells in Susac syndrome. The authors reverse transcribed roughly 0.5 to 1 ug RNA with random hexamers. TCRdb passed the immunoSEQ multiplex PCR reads through MiXCR, listing each CDR3 protein once. The table lists over 80,000 distinct CDR3 sequences, 94% of them singletons. What was sequenced was CD8+ T cells from PBMCs. These TCRs come from a human donor with Susac syndrome.

CDR3 amino acids: CASSPSDEGVETQYF. For the CDR3, the DNA is TGTGCCAGCTCACCAAGCGACGAGGGTGTTGAGACCCAGTACTTC. The chain employs TRBV18 and TRBJ2-5, with D tentatively TRBD2 (5 bases). The CDR3 runs to 15 residues. Trimming shortened V by 2 bases and J by 5 bases, and 15 bases separated the two germline ends. Germline CDR1 reads KGHSH; CDR2 reads LQKENI. Supplemented by reference TRBV18 and TRBJ2-5, the full variable domain reads NAGVMQNPRHLVRRRGQEARLRCSPMKGHSHVYWYRQLPEEGLKFMVYLQKENIIDESGMPKERFSAEFPKEGPSILRIQQVVRGDSAAYFCASSPSDEGVETQYFGPGTRLLVL.

V usage is TRBV28 and J usage is TRBJ2-1, with D unclear. Germline V lookup: CDR1 MDHEN, CDR2 SYDVKM. Trimming removed 2 bases at V and 7 bases at J, with 12 bases between. CDR3 length: 14 residues. The CDR3 loop is CASSLALTGNEQFF. The CDR3 coding sequence is TGTGCCAGCAGTTTAGCCCTCACCGGGAATGAGCAGTTCTTC.

The V gene is TRBV14, the J gene TRBJ1-1; no reliable D call. V shed 4 bases and J shed 1 base, with 25 bases lying between them. Germline V lookup: CDR1 SGHDN, CDR2 FVKESK. The CDR3 has 19 amino acids. The CDR3 loop reads CASSRSTIATTLKNTEAFF. CDR3 in DNA: TGTGCCAGCAGCCGTTCAACGATAGCCACTACCCTAAAGAACACTGAAGCTTTCTTT.

DNA of the CDR3: TGTGCCAGCAGAAACGTCCAAACTTATGGCTACACCTTC. Amino acid sequence: CASRNVQTYGYTF. This rearrangement joins TRBV27 to TRBJ1-2; D is uncertain. Germline V gene sequence: CDR1 MNHEY, CDR2 SMNVEV (reference sequence). V lost 6 bases and J lost 5, with 13 bases in between. CDR3 length equals 13 residues.

The V call is TRBV7-9, the J call TRBJ2-7; 13 positions match TRBD2. This CDR3 is built from 12 residues. Germline loops: CDR1 SEHNR, CDR2 FQNEAQ (reference sequence). With V trimmed by 9 bases and J by 5 bases, 1 base remained unmatched. CDR3 nucleotide sequence: TGTGCCAGTACTAGCGGGAGGGACGAGCAGTACTTC. Translation gives CASTSGRDEQYF.

V usage is TRBV3-1 and J usage is TRBJ1-5; TRBD1 might be the D (5 bases). The length of the CDR3 is 15 residues. The germline CDR1 and CDR2 sequences are LGHDT and YNNKEL (reference sequence). Trimming left V 0 bases short and J 3 bases short, with 9 bases between. CDR3 in amino acids: CASSQEGGYNQPQHF. DNA for the CDR3: TGTGCCAGCAGCCAAGAGGGGGGATACAATCAGCCCCAGCATTTT.

The rearrangement joins TRBV24-1 to TRBJ2-1, with D hard to call. The germline gives CDR1 KGHDR, CDR2 SFDVKD. The V end was cut by 9 bases, the J end by 3 bases, with 5 bases between. The CDR3 runs to 11 residues. The CDR3 region has the DNA TGTGCCACCCAGCGCTACAATGAGCAGTTCTTC. Amino acids: CATQRYNEQFF.

V usage is TRBV3-1 and J usage is TRBJ1-1; tentatively, D is TRBD1 (6 bases). Germline V gene sequence: CDR1 LGHDT, CDR2 YNNKEL (reference sequence). Trimming pared 3 bases from V and 1 base from J, leaving 15 bases between. The CDR3 has 16 amino acids. The CDR3 loop is CASSQSLRGENTEAFF. CDR3 DNA: TGTGCCAGCAGCCAGAGCCTCAGGGGAGAGAACACTGAAGCTTTCTTT.

The genes are TRBV5-1 and TRBJ1-5, with D perhaps TRBD1 (5 bases). Germline values: CDR1 SGHRS, CDR2 YFSETQ. Trimming took off 2 bases at V and 4 bases at J, with 25 bases between the two ends. This CDR3 is 19 amino acids long. In DNA form, the CDR3 reads TGCGCCAGCAGCTTTTTTCCTCTACCCGGGGGAGAGGGTAATCAGCCCCAGCATTTT. This gives the protein CASSFFPLPGGEGNQPQHF.

The V call is TRBV4-2, the J call TRBJ2-1; D unclear. The CDR3 is 13 amino acids. Germline V gene data show CDR1 as LGHNA and CDR2 as YNFKEQ. Between the trimmed V and J ends, which lost 0 bases and 10 bases, there was a span of 10 bases. Here the CDR3 reads CASSQDRWQEQFF. Here the CDR3 DNA reads TGTGCCAGCAGCCAAGATCGATGGCAGGAGCAGTTCTTC.

The chain links TRBV27 to TRBJ2-1; no definite D call. This CDR3 contains 10 residues. Per the germline V gene, CDR1 is MNHEY and CDR2 is SMNVEV (reference sequence). V shed 8 bases and J shed 3 bases, with 2 bases lying between them. This CDR3 reads CASGYNEQFF. The CDR3 bases are TGTGCCAGCGGCTACAATGAGCAGTTCTTC.

The chain combines TRBV7-3 with TRBJ2-5; D call uncertain. Trimming removed 5 bases at V and 8 bases at J, with 12 bases between. This CDR3 has 12 residues. The germline CDR1 and CDR2 sequences are SGHTA and FQGTGA. This CDR3 is CASSPDGVTQYF. The CDR3 bases are TGTGCCAGCAGCCCGGATGGGGTAACCCAGTACTTC.

The genes are TRBV12-3 or TRBV12-4 and TRBJ2-1; D is perhaps TRBD2 (5 bases). The V and J ends lost 4 bases and 5 bases respectively, with 15 bases between them. The CDR3 runs to 15 residues. The CDR3 DNA reads as TGTGCCAGCAGTTGGGTCGGGGAGATTAACAATGAGCAGTTCTTC. This sequence encodes CASSWVGEINNEQFF.

The CDR3: CASSQEDSYEQYF. For the CDR3, the DNA is TGTGCCAGCAGCCAGGAAGACTCCTACGAGCAGTACTTC. The chain has TRBV7-9 and TRBJ2-7; no clear D gene. This CDR3 is 13 amino acids long. Trimming stripped 5 bases from V and 0 bases from J, with 8 bases between. Germline V gene data show CDR1 as SEHNR and CDR2 as FQNEAQ (reference sequence). Variable domain in full (rest from reference TRBV7-9 and TRBJ2-7): DTGVSQNPRHKITKRGQNVTFRCDPISEHNRLYWYRQTLGQGPEFLTYFQNEAQLEKSRLLSDRFSAERPKGSFSTLEIQRTEQGDSAMYLCASSQEDSYEQYFGPGTRLTVT.

The V gene is TRBV30, the J gene TRBJ1-5, with TRBD1 matching 10 bases. Trimming took 2 bases from V and 8 from J; bases not matched to a gene: 3. The CDR3 extends over 13 amino acids. CDR1 is GTSNPN, CDR2 SVGIG, per germline (reference sequence). CDR3 sequence: CAWSPTGGEPQHF. Here the CDR3 DNA reads TGTGCCTGGAGTCCGACAGGGGGCGAGCCCCAGCATTTT.

The chain combines TRBV4-3 with TRBJ1-2, with TRBD1 as a possible D gene (6 bases). With 0 bases removed from V and 4 bases from J, the gap between germline ends came to 15 bases. The germline CDR1 and CDR2 sequences are LGHNA and YSLEER. The CDR3 is 16 residues long. The CDR3, as DNA: TGCGCCAGCAGCCAAGATATGGCCAGGGGAGGCTATGGCTACACCTTC. Protein: CASSQDMARGGYGYTF.

This chain joins TRBV14 and TRBJ1-1; 7 nucleotides agree with TRBD1. The CDR3 sequence is 16 residues long. Germline loops: CDR1 SGHDN, CDR2 FVKESK. J was trimmed by 2 bases and V by 3 bases; bases with no gene match: 9. CDR3 region: CASSQRSGGGNTEAFF. The CDR3 DNA sequence: TGTGCCAGCAGCCAGAGATCAGGGGGAGGTAACACTGAAGCTTTCTTT.

The chain employs TRBV12-3 or TRBV12-4 and TRBJ1-1; a weak D match, TRBD1 (6 bases). The CDR3 totals 14 residues. Trimming removed 5 bases from V and 5 bases from J, with 15 bases in between. CDR3 in DNA: TGTGCCAGCAGTACGGGGGGGCTGGGGACTGAAGCTTTCTTT. It codes for CASSTGGLGTEAFF.

The chain employs TRBV7-6 and TRBJ2-2; tentatively, D is TRBD1 or TRBD2 (6 bases each). The CDR3 covers 14 residues. CDR1 SGHVS and CDR2 FNYEAQ come from the germline V gene. The V and J ends lost 5 bases and 6 bases respectively, with 13 bases between them. The CDR3 bases are TGTGCCAGCAGCCAAAAAGGGGGGTCCGGGGAGCTGTTTTTT. Translation gives CASSQKGGSGELFF.

The chain joins TRBV5-1 to TRBJ1-2, with D perhaps matching TRBD1 (5 bases). The CDR3 extends over 15 amino acids. The V and J ends lost 0 bases and 2 bases respectively, with 11 bases between them. Germline CDR1 and CDR2: SGHRS and YFSETQ. For the CDR3, the DNA is TGCGCCAGCAGCTTGGAAGTTTCAGGGAACTATGGCTACACCTTC. This translates into CASSLEVSGNYGYTF.

V and J are TRBV27 and TRBJ2-5; D is possibly TRBD1 (6 bases). V was cut by 4 bases and J by 3 bases, with 21 bases left in between. The germline V gene encodes CDR1 MNHEY and CDR2 SMNVEV (reference sequence). The CDR3 runs to 17 residues. This CDR3 reads CASSSGEPSNYKETQYF. In nucleotides, the CDR3 is TGTGCCAGCAGTTCAGGGGAGCCATCGAATTACAAAGAGACCCAGTACTTC.

The chain carries TRBV12-3 or TRBV12-4 and TRBJ1-1; no clear D. The V gene lost 6 bases and the J gene lost 2 bases, with 7 bases spanning the gap. CDR3 length equals 12 residues. CDR3 protein: CASSWDNTEAFF. The CDR3 region has the DNA TGTGCCAGCAGCTGGGATAACACTGAAGCTTTCTTT.

This rearrangement joins TRBV5-1 to TRBJ2-7, with D perhaps TRBD2 (6 bases). This CDR3 spans 14 amino acids. Germline assignment: CDR1 SGHRS and CDR2 YFSETQ. The ends were cut back, 2 bases at V and 0 bases at J, with 9 bases in the middle. The CDR3 bases are TGCGCCAGCAGCTTTGGCGGGGACTCCTACGAGCAGTACTTC. This encodes CASSFGGDSYEQYF.

This clonotype is a singleton in its sample. The chain is built from TRBV2 and TRBJ2-1; D is tentatively TRBD1 or TRBD2 (5 bases each). The CDR3 is made up of 13 amino acids. Looked up from germline, CDR1 is SNHLY and CDR2 is FYNNEI. The V end lost 8 bases, the J end lost 3 bases, and 11 bases lay between the germline ends. The CDR3 DNA reads as TGTGCCAGCGAAGGGACCTTCTACAATGAGCAGTTCTTC. Encoded protein: CASEGTFYNEQFF.

The chain carries TRBV7-3 and TRBJ2-4; the D gene is possibly TRBD1 (6 bases). CDR3 length: 13 residues. V lost 2 bases and J 8 bases, leaving 10 bases between the germline ends. Germline lookup yields CDR1 SGHTA and CDR2 FQGTGA. The CDR3 bases are TGTGCCAGCAGCTTAGTAGGGGGAGACATTCAGTACTTC. It yields the protein CASSLVGGDIQYF.

This chain joins TRBV11-2 and TRBJ2-2, with 10 bases matching TRBD1. The ends lost 5 bases at V and 6 bases at J; junction bases unmatched: 15. This CDR3 is built from 18 residues. Germline lookup yields CDR1 SGHAT and CDR2 FQNNGV. CDR3 in amino acids: CASSPQGTGQGSPGELFF. In DNA, the CDR3 is TGTGCCAGCAGCCCCCAGGGGACGGGACAGGGGAGCCCCGGGGAGCTGTTTTTT.